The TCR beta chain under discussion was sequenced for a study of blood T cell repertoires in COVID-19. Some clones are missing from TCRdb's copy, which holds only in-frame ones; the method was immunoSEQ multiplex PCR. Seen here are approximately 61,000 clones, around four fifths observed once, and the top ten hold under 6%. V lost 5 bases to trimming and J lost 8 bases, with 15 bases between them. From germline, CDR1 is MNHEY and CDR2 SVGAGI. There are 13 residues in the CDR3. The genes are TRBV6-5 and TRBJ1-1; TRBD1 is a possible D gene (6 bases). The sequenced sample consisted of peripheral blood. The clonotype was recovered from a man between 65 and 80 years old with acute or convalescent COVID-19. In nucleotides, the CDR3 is TGTGCCAGCAGTAACAGGGTTCTTCGAGAAGCTTTCTTT. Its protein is CASSNRVLREAFF.